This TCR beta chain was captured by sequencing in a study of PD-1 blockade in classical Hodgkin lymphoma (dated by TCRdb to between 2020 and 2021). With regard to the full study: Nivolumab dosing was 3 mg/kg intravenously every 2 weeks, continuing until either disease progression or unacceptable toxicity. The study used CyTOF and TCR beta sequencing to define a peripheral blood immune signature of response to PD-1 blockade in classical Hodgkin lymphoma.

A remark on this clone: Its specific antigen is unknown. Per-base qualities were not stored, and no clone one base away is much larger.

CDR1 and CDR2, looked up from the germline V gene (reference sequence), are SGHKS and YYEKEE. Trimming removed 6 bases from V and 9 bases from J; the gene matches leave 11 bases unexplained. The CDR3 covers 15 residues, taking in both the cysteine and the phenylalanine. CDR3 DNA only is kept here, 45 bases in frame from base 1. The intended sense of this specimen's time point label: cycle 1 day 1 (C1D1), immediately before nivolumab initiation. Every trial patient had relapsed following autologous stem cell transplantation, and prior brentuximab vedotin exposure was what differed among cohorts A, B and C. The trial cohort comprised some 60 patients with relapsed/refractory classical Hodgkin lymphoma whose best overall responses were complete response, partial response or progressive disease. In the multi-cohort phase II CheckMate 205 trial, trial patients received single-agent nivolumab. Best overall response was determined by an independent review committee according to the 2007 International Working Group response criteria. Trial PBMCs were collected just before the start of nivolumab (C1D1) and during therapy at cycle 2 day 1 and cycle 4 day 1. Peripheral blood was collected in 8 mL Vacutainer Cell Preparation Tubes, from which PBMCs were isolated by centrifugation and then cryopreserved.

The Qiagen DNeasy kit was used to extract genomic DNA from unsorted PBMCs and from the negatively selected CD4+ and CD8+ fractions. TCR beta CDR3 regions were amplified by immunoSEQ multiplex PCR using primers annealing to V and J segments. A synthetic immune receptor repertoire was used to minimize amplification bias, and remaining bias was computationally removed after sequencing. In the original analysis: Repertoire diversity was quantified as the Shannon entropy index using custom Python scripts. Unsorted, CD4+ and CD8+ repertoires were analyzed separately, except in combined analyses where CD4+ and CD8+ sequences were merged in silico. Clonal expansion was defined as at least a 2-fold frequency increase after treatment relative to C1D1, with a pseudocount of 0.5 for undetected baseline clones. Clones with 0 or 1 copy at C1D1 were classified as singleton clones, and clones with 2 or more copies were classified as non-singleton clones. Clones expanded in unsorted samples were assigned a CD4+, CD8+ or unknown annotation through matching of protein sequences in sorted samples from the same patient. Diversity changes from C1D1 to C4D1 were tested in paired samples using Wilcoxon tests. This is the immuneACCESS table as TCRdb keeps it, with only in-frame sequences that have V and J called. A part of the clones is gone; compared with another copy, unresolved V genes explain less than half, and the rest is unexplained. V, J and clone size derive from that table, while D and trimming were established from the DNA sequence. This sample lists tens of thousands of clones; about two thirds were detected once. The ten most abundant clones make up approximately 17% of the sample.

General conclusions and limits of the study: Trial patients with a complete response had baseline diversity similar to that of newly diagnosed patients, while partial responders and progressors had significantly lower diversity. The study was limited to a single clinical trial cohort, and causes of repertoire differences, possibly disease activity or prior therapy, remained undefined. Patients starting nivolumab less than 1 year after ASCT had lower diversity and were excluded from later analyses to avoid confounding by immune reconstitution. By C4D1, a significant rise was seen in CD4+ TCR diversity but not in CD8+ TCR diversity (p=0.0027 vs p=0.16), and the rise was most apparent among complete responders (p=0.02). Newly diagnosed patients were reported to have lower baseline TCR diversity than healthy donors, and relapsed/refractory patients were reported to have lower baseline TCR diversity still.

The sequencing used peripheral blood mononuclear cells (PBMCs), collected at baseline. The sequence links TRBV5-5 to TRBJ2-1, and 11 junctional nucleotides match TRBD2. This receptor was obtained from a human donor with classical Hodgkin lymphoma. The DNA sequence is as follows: TGTGCCAGCACCACATCTAGCGGGAGGCTCGGTGAGCAGTTCTTC. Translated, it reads CASTTSSGRLGEQFF.